These 5 T cell receptor beta chains came from one sample sequenced in a study of early T cells in non-severe SARS-CoV-2 infection. TCRdb re-called the 5' RACE reads through MiXCR, storing one row per CDR3 protein. The sample lists about 17,000 distinct CDR3 sequences, roughly 5% occurring once. The source material was whole blood. Every receptor here comes from an adult who was a healthcare worker with PCR-confirmed SARS-CoV-2 infection or an uninfected control (not recorded which).

This clonotype was recorded many times. This chain joins TRBV29-1 and TRBJ2-2; D perhaps matches TRBD1 (6 bases). V lost 1 base and J 0 bases, leaving 6 bases between the germline ends. This CDR3 is built from 14 residues. The germline V gene has CDR1 SQVTM and CDR2 ANQGSEA. This CDR3 reads CSVEGTANTGELFF. The CDR3 bases are TGCAGCGTTGAAGGGACAGCGAACACCGGGGAGCTGTTTTTT.

This clonotype was counted many times. This rearrangement joins TRBV6-1 to TRBJ2-7; D is possibly TRBD1 or TRBD2 (5 bases each). V was pared by 4 bases and J by 2 bases, with 15 bases between. This CDR3 has 15 amino acids. CDR1 and CDR2 from the germline V gene are MNHNS and SASEGT. The DNA of the CDR3 is TGTGCCAGCAGTGTACACACCGGGACCACCTACGAGCAGTACTTC. Its translation: CASSVHTGTTYEQYF.

The sample holds many counts of this clonotype. V usage is TRBV28 and J usage is TRBJ2-3; possible D gene TRBD1, 5 bases. Germline lookup yields CDR1 MDHEN and CDR2 SYDVKM. Deletions cut 1 base from V and 6 bases from J, with 8 bases between. CDR3 length: 13 amino acids. The CDR3 nucleotides are TGTGCCAGCAGTTTATTAGGGGTTGATACGCAGTATTTT. Protein: CASSLLGVDTQYF. The entire variable domain, with the rest obtained from reference TRBV28 and TRBJ2-3, is as follows: DVKVTQSSRYLVKRTGEKVFLECVQDMDHENMFWYRQDPGLGLRLIYFSYDVKMKEKGDIPEGYSVSREKKERFSLILESASTNQTSMYLCASSLLGVDTQYFGPGTRLTVL.

Many counts were recorded for this clonotype. The rearrangement uses TRBV6-6 and TRBJ2-7, with D possibly being TRBD1 (5 bases). CDR3 size: 14 residues. V lost 0 bases and J lost 1, with 7 bases in between. Germline V gives CDR1 MNHNY, CDR2 SVGAGI (reference sequence). Here the CDR3 DNA reads TGTGCCAGCAGTTACTCAAGGGGATCCTACGAGCAGTACGTC. Translation: CASSYSRGSYEQYV.

In its sample, this clonotype was seen many times. The chain carries TRBV6-1 and TRBJ2-3; the D is unclear. The CDR3 sequence is 15 residues long. V lost 6 bases and J lost 0, with 13 bases in between. Germline assignment: CDR1 MNHNS and CDR2 SASEGT. The CDR3 sequence is CASRLQSPSTDTQYF. In DNA form, the CDR3 reads TGTGCCAGCAGATTACAGAGCCCAAGCACAGATACGCAGTATTTT.